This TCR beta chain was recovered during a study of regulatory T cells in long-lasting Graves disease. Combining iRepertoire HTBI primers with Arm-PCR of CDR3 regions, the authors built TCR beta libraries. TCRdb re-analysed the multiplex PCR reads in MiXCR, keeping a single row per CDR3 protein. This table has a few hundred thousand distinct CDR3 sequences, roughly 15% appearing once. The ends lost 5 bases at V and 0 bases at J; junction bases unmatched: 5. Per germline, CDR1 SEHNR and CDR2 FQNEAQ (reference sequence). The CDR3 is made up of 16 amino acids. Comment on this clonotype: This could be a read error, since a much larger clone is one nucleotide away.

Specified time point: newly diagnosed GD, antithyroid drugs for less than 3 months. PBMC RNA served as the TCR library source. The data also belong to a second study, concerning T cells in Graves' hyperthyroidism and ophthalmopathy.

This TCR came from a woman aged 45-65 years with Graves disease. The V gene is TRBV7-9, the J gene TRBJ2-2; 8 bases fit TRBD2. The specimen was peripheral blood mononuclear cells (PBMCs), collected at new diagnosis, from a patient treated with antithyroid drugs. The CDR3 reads CASSPPGLANTGELFF. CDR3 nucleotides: TGTGCCAGCAGCCCCCCGGGACTAGCGAACACCGGGGAGCTGTTTTTT.